This record covers a single TCR beta chain. No antigen is known for it. These data originate in a study of response to subunit inactivated influenza vaccine. TCRdb recomputed calls from the RT-PCR reads with MiXCR, one row per CDR3 protein. The table lists about 300,000 distinct CDR3 sequences, roughly a fifth of them singletons. The study, taken as a whole, reports: Authors suggested that a seasonal influenza vaccination recruits few new T cells each time.

CDR1 is MNHNS and CDR2 is SASEGT in the germline V gene. The trim removed 6 bases at V and 14 bases at J, leaving 15 bases unmatched. The CDR3 covers 14 residues. The sequence came from a man between 45 and 75 years old who received an inactivated influenza vaccine. V gene TRBV6-1 combines with J gene TRBJ2-1, with 8 bases that match TRBD2. The material was PBMCs from blood, obtained 21 months after vaccination. CDR3 region: CASRPGFSGTKEFF. Written as DNA, the CDR3 is TGTGCCAGCAGACCAGGCTTTAGCGGGACAAAGGAGTTCTTC.